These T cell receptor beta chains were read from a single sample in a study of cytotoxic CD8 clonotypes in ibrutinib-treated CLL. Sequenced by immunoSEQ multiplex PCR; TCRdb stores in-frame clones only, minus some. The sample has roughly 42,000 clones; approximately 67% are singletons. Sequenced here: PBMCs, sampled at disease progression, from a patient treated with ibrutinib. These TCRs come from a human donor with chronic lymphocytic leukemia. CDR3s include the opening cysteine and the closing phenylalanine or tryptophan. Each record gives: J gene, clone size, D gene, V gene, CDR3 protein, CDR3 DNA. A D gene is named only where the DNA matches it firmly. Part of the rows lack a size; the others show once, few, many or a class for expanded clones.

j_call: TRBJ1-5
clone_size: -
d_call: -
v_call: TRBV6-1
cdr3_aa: CASSERMTDLLSNQPQHF
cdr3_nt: TGTGCCAGCAGTGAAAGGATGACAGACCTCCTTAGCAATCAGCCCCAGCATTTT

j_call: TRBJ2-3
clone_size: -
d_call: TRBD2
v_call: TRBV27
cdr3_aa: CASSLLTPHAGVENTQYF
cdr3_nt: TGTGCCAGCAGTTTATTAACCCCTCACGCGGGAGTAGAAAATACGCAGTATTTT

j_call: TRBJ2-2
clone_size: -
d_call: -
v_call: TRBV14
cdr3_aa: CASSQTGGLTTGELFF
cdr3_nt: TGTGCCAGCAGCCAAACAGGGGGACTAACCACCGGGGAGCTGTTTTTT

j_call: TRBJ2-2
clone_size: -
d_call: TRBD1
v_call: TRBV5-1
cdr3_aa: CARKTRGHPGELFF
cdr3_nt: TGCGCCAGAAAAACCAGGGGGCATCCCGGGGAGCTGTTTTTT

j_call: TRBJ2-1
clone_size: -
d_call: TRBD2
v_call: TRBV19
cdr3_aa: CASSIGAGEPYNEQFF
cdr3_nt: TGTGCCAGTAGTATCGGTGCGGGAGAGCCCTACAATGAGCAGTTCTTC

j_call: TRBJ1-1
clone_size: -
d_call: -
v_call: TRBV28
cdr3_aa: CASRQGWDTEAFF
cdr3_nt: TGTGCCAGCAGACAGGGATGGGACACTGAAGCTTTCTTT

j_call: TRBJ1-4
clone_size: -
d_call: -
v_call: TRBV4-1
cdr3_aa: CASSHELPVHEKLFF
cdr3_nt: TGCGCCAGCAGCCACGAACTTCCGGTGCATGAAAAACTGTTTTTT

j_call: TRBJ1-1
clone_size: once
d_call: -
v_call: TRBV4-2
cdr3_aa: CASSQEVQNTEAFF
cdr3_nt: TGTGCCAGCAGCCAAGAGGTGCAGAACACTGAAGCTTTCTTT

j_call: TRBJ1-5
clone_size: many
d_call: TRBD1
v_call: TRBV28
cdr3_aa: CASSAAGGAGQPQHF
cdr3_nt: TGTGCCAGCAGCGCCGCAGGGGGCGCGGGACAGCCCCAGCATTTT

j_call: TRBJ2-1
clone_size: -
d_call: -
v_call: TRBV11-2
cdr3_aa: CASSSGSSSYNEQFF
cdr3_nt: TGTGCCAGCAGCTCCGGGTCAAGCTCCTACAATGAGCAGTTCTTC

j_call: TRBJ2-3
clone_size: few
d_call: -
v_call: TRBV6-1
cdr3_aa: CASSEEGGVPGQGTQYF
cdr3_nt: TGTGCCAGCAGTGAAGAGGGCGGGGTCCCTGGTCAAGGTACGCAGTATTTT

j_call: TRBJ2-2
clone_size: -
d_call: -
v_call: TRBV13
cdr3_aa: CASSLDGELFF
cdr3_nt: TGTGCCAGCAGCTTAGACGGGGAGCTGTTTTTT

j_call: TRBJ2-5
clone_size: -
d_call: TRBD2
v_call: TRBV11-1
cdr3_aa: CASSRSGRAGETQYF
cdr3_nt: TGTGCCAGCAGCCGTAGCGGGAGGGCCGGGGAGACCCAGTACTTC

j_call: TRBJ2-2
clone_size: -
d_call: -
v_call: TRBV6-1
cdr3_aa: CASVRVNTGELFF
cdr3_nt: TGTGCCAGCGTCAGGGTAAACACCGGGGAGCTGTTTTTT

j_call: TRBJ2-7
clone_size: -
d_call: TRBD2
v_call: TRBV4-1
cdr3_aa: CASSGKGLAGTSYEQYF
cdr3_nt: TGCGCCAGCAGCGGCAAGGGACTAGCGGGGACTTCCTACGAGCAGTACTTC

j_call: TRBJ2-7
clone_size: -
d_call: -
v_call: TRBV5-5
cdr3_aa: CASSFFEGSLGYEQYF
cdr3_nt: TGTGCCAGCAGCTTCTTCGAGGGGTCCCTGGGCTACGAGCAGTACTTC

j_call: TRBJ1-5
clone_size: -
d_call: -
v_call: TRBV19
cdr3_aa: CASSMYRRDQPQHF
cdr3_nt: TGTGCCAGTAGTATGTACAGGAGGGATCAGCCCCAGCATTTT

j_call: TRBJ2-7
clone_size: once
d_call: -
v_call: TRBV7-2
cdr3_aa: CASSPDWQSSYEQYF
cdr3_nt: TGTGCCAGCAGCCCGGACTGGCAGAGCTCCTACGAGCAGTACTTC

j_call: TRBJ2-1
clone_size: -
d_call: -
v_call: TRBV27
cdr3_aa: CASSFGNNEQFF
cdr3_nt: TGTGCCAGCAGTTTTGGTAACAATGAGCAGTTCTTC

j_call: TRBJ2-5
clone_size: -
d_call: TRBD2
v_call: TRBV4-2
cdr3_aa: CASSLIVAGGPGETQYF
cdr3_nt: TGTGCCAGCAGCCTGATTGTGGCGGGAGGGCCGGGGGAGACCCAGTACTTC

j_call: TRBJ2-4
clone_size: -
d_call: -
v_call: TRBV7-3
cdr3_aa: CASARDKGDIQYF
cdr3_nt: TGTGCCAGCGCCCGCGACAAAGGGGACATTCAGTACTTC

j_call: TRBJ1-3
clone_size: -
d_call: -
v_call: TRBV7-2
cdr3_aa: CASSLVGGISGNTIYF
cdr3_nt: TGTGCCAGCAGCTTAGTAGGAGGCATCTCTGGAAACACCATATATTTT

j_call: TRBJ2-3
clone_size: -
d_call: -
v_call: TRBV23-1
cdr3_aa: CASSQSGPDTQYF
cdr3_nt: TGCGCCAGCAGTCAATCAGGGCCAGATACGCAGTATTTT

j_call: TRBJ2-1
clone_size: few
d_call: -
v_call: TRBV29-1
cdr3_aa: CSVEDTVHSYNEQFF
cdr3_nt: TGCAGCGTTGAAGATACAGTTCACTCCTACAATGAGCAGTTCTTC

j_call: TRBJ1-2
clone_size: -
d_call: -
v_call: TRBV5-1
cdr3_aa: CASSPPKRGNYGYTF
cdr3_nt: TGCGCCAGCAGTCCCCCTAAACGGGGGAACTATGGCTACACCTTC

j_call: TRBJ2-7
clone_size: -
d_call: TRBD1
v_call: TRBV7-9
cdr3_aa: CASSSSGQGAYEQYF
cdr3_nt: TGTGCCAGCAGCTCCTCGGGACAGGGGGCTTACGAGCAGTACTTC

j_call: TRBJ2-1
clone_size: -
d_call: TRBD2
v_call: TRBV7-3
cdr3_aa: CASSLKLADNEQFF
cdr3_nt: TGTGCCAGCAGCTTAAAGCTAGCGGATAATGAGCAGTTCTTC

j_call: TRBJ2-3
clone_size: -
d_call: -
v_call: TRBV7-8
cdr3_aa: CASSLVQGRTDTQYF
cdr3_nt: TGTGCCAGCAGCTTAGTTCAGGGGAGGACAGATACGCAGTATTTT

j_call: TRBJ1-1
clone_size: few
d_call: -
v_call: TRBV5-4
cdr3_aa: CASSLISNTEAFF
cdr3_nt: TGTGCCAGCAGCTTAATCAGCAACACTGAAGCTTTCTTT

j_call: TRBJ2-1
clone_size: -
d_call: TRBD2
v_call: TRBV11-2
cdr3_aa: CASSPVRGSYNEQFF
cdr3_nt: TGTGCCAGCAGCCCGGTGCGGGGGTCCTACAATGAGCAGTTCTTC

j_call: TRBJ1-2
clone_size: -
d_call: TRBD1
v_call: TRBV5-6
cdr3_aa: CASSSDRANYGYTF
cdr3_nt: TGTGCCAGCAGCTCGGACAGGGCTAACTATGGCTACACCTTC

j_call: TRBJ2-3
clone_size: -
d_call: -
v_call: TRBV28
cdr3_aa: CASSLPVGVGTNTQYF
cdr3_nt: TGTGCCAGCAGCCTACCAGTAGGGGTAGGGACGAATACGCAGTATTTT

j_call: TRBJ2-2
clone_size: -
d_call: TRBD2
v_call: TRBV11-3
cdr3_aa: CASSLVAGGRTGELFF
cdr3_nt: TGTGCCAGCAGCTTAGTGGCGGGAGGTCGAACCGGGGAGCTGTTTTTT

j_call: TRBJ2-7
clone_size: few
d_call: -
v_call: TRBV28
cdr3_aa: CASSLSSAGRDKQYF
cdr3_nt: TGTGCCAGCAGTTTATCATCGGCGGGAAGGGACAAGCAGTACTTC

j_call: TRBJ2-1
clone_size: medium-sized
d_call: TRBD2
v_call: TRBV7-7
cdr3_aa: CASSLDLAGGMDEQFF
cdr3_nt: TGTGCTAGCAGCTTAGATCTAGCGGGAGGGATGGATGAGCAGTTCTTC

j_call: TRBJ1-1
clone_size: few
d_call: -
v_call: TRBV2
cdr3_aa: CASSQEGRTEAFF
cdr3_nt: TGTGCCAGCAGTCAGGAGGGTCGGACTGAAGCTTTCTTT

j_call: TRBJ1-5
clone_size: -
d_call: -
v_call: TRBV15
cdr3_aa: CATSRGVSKQPQHF
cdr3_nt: TGTGCCACCAGCAGAGGGGTCTCGAAACAACCCCAGCATTTT

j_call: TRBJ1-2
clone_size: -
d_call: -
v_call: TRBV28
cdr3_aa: CASSLGQNYGYTF
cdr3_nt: TGTGCCAGCAGTTTAGGACAGAACTATGGCTACACCTTC

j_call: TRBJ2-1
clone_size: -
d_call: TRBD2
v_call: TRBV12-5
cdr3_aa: CASGFALLAGAQGEQFF
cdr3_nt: TGTGCTAGTGGTTTTGCCCTACTAGCGGGAGCTCAAGGTGAGCAGTTCTTC

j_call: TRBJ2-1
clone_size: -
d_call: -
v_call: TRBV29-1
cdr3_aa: CSPLKGSSYNEQFF
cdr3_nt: TGCAGCCCATTGAAGGGTTCCTCCTACAATGAGCAGTTCTTC